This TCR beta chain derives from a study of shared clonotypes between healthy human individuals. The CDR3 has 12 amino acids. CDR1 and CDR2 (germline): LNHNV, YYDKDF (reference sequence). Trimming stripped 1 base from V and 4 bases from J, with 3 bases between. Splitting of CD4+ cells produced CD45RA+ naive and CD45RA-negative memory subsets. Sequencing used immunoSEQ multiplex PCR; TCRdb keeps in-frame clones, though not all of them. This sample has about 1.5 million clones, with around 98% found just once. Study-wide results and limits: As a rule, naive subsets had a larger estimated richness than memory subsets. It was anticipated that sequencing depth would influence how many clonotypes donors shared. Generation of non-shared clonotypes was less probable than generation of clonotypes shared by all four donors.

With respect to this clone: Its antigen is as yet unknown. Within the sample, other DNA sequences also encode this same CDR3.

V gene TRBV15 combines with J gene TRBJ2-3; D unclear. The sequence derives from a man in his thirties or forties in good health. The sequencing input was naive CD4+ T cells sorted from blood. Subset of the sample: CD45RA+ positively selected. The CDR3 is CATSRAPDTQYF. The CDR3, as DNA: TGTGCCACCAGCAGAGCTCCAGATACGCAGTATTTT.